Listed below are T cell receptor beta chains from one sample, sequenced in a study of cytomegalovirus exposure and HLA in healthy donors. TCRdb keeps only in-frame clones here, not all; method: immunoSEQ multiplex PCR. The sample has about 160,000 clones, roughly 83% seen once. The sample comprised PBMCs. All receptors come from a man aged 25 to 40 in good health and CMV-seronegative. Both conserved end residues are part of each CDR3. The order of the fields is V gene, J gene, D gene, clone size, CDR3 protein, CDR3 DNA. The D gene is left open where the match is weak. A row's size may be missing; if present it is once, few, many or a size class.

V: TRBV9; J: TRBJ1-1; D: NA; size: NA; CDR3: CASSVDTNTEAFF; DNA: TGTGCCAGCAGCGTAGACACGAACACTGAAGCTTTCTTT
V: TRBV6-6; J: TRBJ2-3; D: TRBD2; size: NA; CDR3: CASSRLATDTQYF; DNA: TGTGCCAGCAGCCGACTAGCTACAGATACGCAGTATTTT
V: TRBV5-4; J: TRBJ2-3; D: NA; size: NA; CDR3: CASSLALAFTDTQYF; DNA: TGTGCCAGCAGCTTGGCTCTAGCGTTCACAGATACGCAGTATTTT
V: TRBV11-3; J: TRBJ2-3; D: TRBD2; size: NA; CDR3: CASSRPASGSTDTQYF; DNA: TGTGCCAGCAGCCGCCCGGCTAGCGGGAGTACAGATACGCAGTATTTT
V: TRBV30; J: TRBJ1-2; D: NA; size: NA; CDR3: CAWSVVEGNGYTF; DNA: TGTGCCTGGAGTGTCGTGGAGGGAAACGGCTACACCTTC
V: TRBV28; J: TRBJ1-4; D: NA; size: NA; CDR3: CASRLPGQPAIDEKLFF; DNA: TGTGCCAGCAGACTCCCAGGACAGCCTGCAATTGACGAAAAACTGTTTTTT
V: TRBV10-1; J: TRBJ2-4; D: NA; size: NA; CDR3: CASSELSVDRPKNIQYF; DNA: TGCGCCAGCAGTGAGCTCTCCGTAGACAGACCCAAAAACATTCAGTACTTC
V: TRBV6-5; J: TRBJ2-1; D: NA; size: NA; CDR3: CASSSPYNEQFF; DNA: TGTGCCAGCAGTTCCCCTTACAATGAGCAGTTCTTC
V: TRBV7-2; J: TRBJ2-7; D: NA; size: NA; CDR3: CASSFSPSYEQYF; DNA: TGTGCCAGCAGCTTTTCCCCCAGCTACGAGCAGTACTTC
V: TRBV28; J: TRBJ2-3; D: NA; size: NA; CDR3: CASMRLTQVDTQYF; DNA: TGTGCCAGCATGCGTTTAACTCAGGTGGATACGCAGTATTTT
V: TRBV30; J: TRBJ2-7; D: TRBD1; size: NA; CDR3: CAWGRQGTYEQYF; DNA: TGTGCCTGGGGGCGACAGGGAACCTACGAGCAGTACTTC
V: TRBV6-1; J: TRBJ2-7; D: TRBD1; size: NA; CDR3: CASSNRDRHYEQYF; DNA: TGTGCCAGCAGCAACCGGGACAGGCACTACGAGCAGTACTTC
V: TRBV6-5; J: TRBJ2-5; D: TRBD2; size: NA; CDR3: CASSWGLAGEGETQYF; DNA: TGTGCCAGCAGTTGGGGACTAGCGGGAGAAGGGGAGACCCAGTACTTC
V: TRBV5-5; J: TRBJ1-6; D: TRBD1; size: NA; CDR3: CASSLDGTEGSPLHF; DNA: TGTGCCAGCAGCTTGGATGGGACAGAGGGTTCACCCCTCCACTTT
V: TRBV9; J: TRBJ2-7; D: NA; size: NA; CDR3: CASSVTAGGSAYEQYF; DNA: TGTGCCAGCAGCGTAACGGCGGGCGGGTCGGCCTACGAGCAGTACTTC
V: TRBV15; J: TRBJ1-5; D: NA; size: NA; CDR3: CATSIETAPRLYSNQPQHF; DNA: TGTGCCACCAGCATTGAGACAGCCCCGAGGCTTTATAGCAATCAGCCCCAGCATTTT
V: TRBV7-8; J: TRBJ1-4; D: TRBD1; size: NA; CDR3: CASSRDRGRANEKLFF; DNA: TGTGCCAGCAGCAGGGACAGGGGGCGGGCTAATGAAAAACTGTTTTTT
V: TRBV11-2; J: TRBJ2-1; D: NA; size: NA; CDR3: CASSFWRNNEQFF; DNA: TGTGCCAGCAGCTTTTGGCGGAACAATGAGCAGTTCTTC
V: TRBV9; J: TRBJ2-1; D: TRBD2; size: NA; CDR3: CASSAEKRGTYNEQFF; DNA: TGTGCCAGCAGCGCGGAGAAGCGGGGGACTTACAATGAGCAGTTCTTC
V: TRBV11-2; J: TRBJ1-2; D: TRBD1; size: NA; CDR3: CASSDTGGVSDGYTF; DNA: TGTGCCAGCAGCGACACAGGGGGCGTTTCGGATGGCTACACCTTC
V: TRBV25-1; J: TRBJ1-2; D: TRBD1; size: NA; CDR3: CASSVGQRNYGYTF; DNA: TGTGCCAGCAGTGTGGGACAGCGAAACTATGGCTACACCTTC
V: TRBV9; J: TRBJ2-5; D: TRBD2; size: NA; CDR3: CASSVGSWGGSDETQYF; DNA: TGTGCCAGCAGCGTAGGGTCTTGGGGCGGGAGTGATGAGACCCAGTACTTC
V: TRBV13; J: TRBJ2-2; D: TRBD2; size: NA; CDR3: CASSPGTSGSGENTGELFF; DNA: TGTGCCAGCAGCCCTGGGACTAGCGGGAGCGGGGAGAACACCGGGGAGCTGTTTTTT
V: TRBV28; J: TRBJ2-7; D: NA; size: NA; CDR3: CASSLVSEGGYEQYF; DNA: TGTGCCAGCAGTTTAGTCAGCGAGGGGGGGTACGAGCAGTACTTC
V: TRBV4-1; J: TRBJ1-4; D: NA; size: NA; CDR3: CASSQITVADEKLFF; DNA: TGCGCCAGCAGCCAAATTACAGTCGCCGATGAAAAACTGTTTTTT
V: TRBV30; J: TRBJ2-5; D: TRBD1; size: NA; CDR3: CAWSKDRVETQYF; DNA: TGTGCCTGGAGTAAGGACAGGGTGGAGACCCAGTACTTC
V: TRBV5-1; J: TRBJ2-7; D: TRBD1; size: NA; CDR3: CASSLVWGGQGTHYEQYF; DNA: TGCGCCAGCAGCTTGGTTTGGGGTGGACAGGGTACCCACTACGAGCAGTACTTC
V: TRBV5-1; J: TRBJ2-7; D: TRBD1; size: NA; CDR3: CASSLGTGWVEQYF; DNA: TGCGCCAGCAGCTTGGGGACAGGGTGGGTCGAGCAGTACTTC
V: TRBV21-1; J: TRBJ2-7; D: NA; size: NA; CDR3: CASSKAGTSVYYEQYF; DNA: TGTGCCAGCAGCAAAGCGGGGACTAGCGTTTACTACGAGCAGTACTTC
V: TRBV5-1; J: TRBJ1-1; D: TRBD1; size: once; CDR3: CASNIRQGSDTEAFF; DNA: TGCGCCAGCAATATTCGACAGGGGTCGGACACTGAAGCTTTCTTT
V: TRBV7-9; J: TRBJ2-1; D: TRBD1; size: once; CDR3: CASSPRDRGSNEQFF; DNA: TGTGCCAGCAGCCCACGGGACAGGGGTAGCAATGAGCAGTTCTTC
V: TRBV15; J: TRBJ2-3; D: NA; size: NA; CDR3: CATSRDTEGPGVGTQYF; DNA: TGTGCCACCAGCAGAGATACGGAGGGGCCCGGGGTAGGTACGCAGTATTTT
V: TRBV10-3; J: TRBJ2-7; D: TRBD2; size: NA; CDR3: CAIRASGGIYEQYF; DNA: TGTGCCATCAGGGCTAGCGGGGGGATTTACGAGCAGTACTTC
V: TRBV7-9; J: TRBJ2-1; D: TRBD2; size: NA; CDR3: CASQLILTSGQSYNEQFF; DNA: TGTGCCAGCCAACTTATACTGACTAGCGGTCAATCCTACAATGAGCAGTTCTTC
V: TRBV11-2; J: TRBJ2-1; D: NA; size: NA; CDR3: CASSLDLDEQFF; DNA: TGTGCCAGCAGCTTAGATTTAGATGAGCAGTTCTTC
V: TRBV15; J: TRBJ2-1; D: TRBD1; size: few; CDR3: CATSRAGTGTNEQFF; DNA: TGTGCCACCAGCAGAGCCGGGACAGGGACAAATGAGCAGTTCTTC
V: TRBV25-1; J: TRBJ2-3; D: TRBD1; size: NA; CDR3: CASRPQGADTQYF; DNA: TGTGCCAGCAGGCCCCAGGGGGCAGATACGCAGTATTTT
V: TRBV27; J: TRBJ2-3; D: TRBD2; size: NA; CDR3: CASSLIGRIDTQYF; DNA: TGTGCCAGCAGTTTAATCGGGAGGATAGATACGCAGTATTTT
V: TRBV19; J: TRBJ2-7; D: NA; size: once; CDR3: CASSSPRGNYEQYF; DNA: TGTGCCAGTAGTTCCCCCAGGGGTAACTACGAGCAGTACTTC
V: TRBV6-1; J: TRBJ1-5; D: TRBD1; size: NA; CDR3: CASSVGTGRNQPQHF; DNA: TGTGCCAGCAGTGTCGGGACAGGCCGAAATCAGCCCCAGCATTTT
V: TRBV19; J: TRBJ1-1; D: NA; size: NA; CDR3: CASSIGIRGTEAFF; DNA: TGTGCCAGTAGTATAGGGATCAGGGGCACTGAAGCTTTCTTT
V: TRBV7-2; J: TRBJ1-1; D: TRBD1; size: NA; CDR3: CASSLVGGQVFTEAFF; DNA: TGTGCCAGCAGCTTAGTGGGGGGACAGGTTTTCACTGAAGCTTTCTTT
V: TRBV7-7; J: TRBJ1-1; D: TRBD1; size: NA; CDR3: CASSLRRDSEAFF; DNA: TGTGCTAGCAGCTTAAGGCGGGACAGTGAAGCTTTCTTT
V: TRBV4-2; J: TRBJ2-1; D: TRBD2; size: NA; CDR3: CASSQDPLLAESYNEQFF; DNA: TGTGCCAGCAGCCAAGATCCACTTCTAGCGGAGTCCTACAATGAGCAGTTCTTC
V: TRBV19; J: TRBJ2-1; D: TRBD2; size: NA; CDR3: CASVTSGDNEQFF; DNA: TGTGCCAGTGTAACTAGCGGAGACAATGAGCAGTTCTTC
V: TRBV4-3; J: TRBJ2-1; D: TRBD1; size: NA; CDR3: CASSPPGTAYNEQFF; DNA: TGCGCCAGCAGCCCGCCCGGGACAGCCTACAATGAGCAGTTCTTC
V: TRBV9; J: TRBJ1-2; D: TRBD1; size: NA; CDR3: CASSVTTGYGYTF; DNA: TGTGCCAGCAGCGTTACGACAGGGTATGGCTACACCTTC
V: TRBV7-2; J: TRBJ1-4; D: TRBD1; size: NA; CDR3: CASSRTDRDFGKLFF; DNA: TGTGCCAGCAGCAGGACCGACAGGGATTTCGGAAAACTGTTTTTT
V: TRBV9; J: TRBJ1-2; D: NA; size: NA; CDR3: CASSVAGNDYGYTF; DNA: TGTGCCAGCAGCGTAGCAGGGAACGACTATGGCTACACCTTC
V: TRBV7-3; J: TRBJ2-2; D: NA; size: NA; CDR3: CASSSSGEGAGELFF; DNA: TGTGCCAGCAGCTCGTCGGGGGAGGGGGCCGGGGAGCTGTTTTTT
V: TRBV11-2; J: TRBJ1-5; D: TRBD1; size: NA; CDR3: CASSYTGDQPQHF; DNA: TGTGCCAGCAGCTATACAGGGGATCAGCCCCAGCATTTT
V: TRBV7-2; J: TRBJ1-6; D: NA; size: NA; CDR3: CASSSQWDISSSYNSPLHF; DNA: TGTGCCAGCAGCTCGCAGTGGGACATCTCGAGCTCCTATAATTCACCCCTCCACTTT